One sample yielded the 15 T cell receptor beta chains listed below, sequenced in a study of cytomegalovirus exposure and HLA in healthy donors. Primers included in the PCR were 60 Vbeta and 13 Jbeta primers. TCRdb's table, derived via immunoSEQ multiplex PCR, lists solely in-frame clones and lacks some. This sample carries roughly 99,000 clones, 77% of them seen once, and the ten largest clones take approximately 4.2%. Sequencing was done on a sample of PBMCs. These TCRs come from a male donor in good health and CMV-seronegative.

CDR3 region: CASSLDSGRGTEAFF. CDR3 bases: TGTGCCAGCAGCTTAGATTCGGGGAGGGGAACTGAAGCTTTCTTT. This rearrangement joins TRBV11-3 to TRBJ1-1; maybe TRBD1 (5 bases). This CDR3 contains 15 residues. CDR1 is SGHNT and CDR2 is YENEEA in the germline V gene. V was shortened by 0 bases and J by 5 bases, with 13 bases between the two germline ends.

This clone came up a few times. This chain uses TRBV5-5 with TRBJ1-1, with unresolved D. V shed 0 bases and J shed 10 bases, with 10 bases lying between them. The V gene's germline CDR1 is SGHKS and CDR2 YYEKEE (reference sequence). The CDR3 extends over 12 amino acids. This CDR3 is CASSLEGGGAFF. The CDR3 coding sequence is TGTGCCAGCAGCTTGGAAGGCGGTGGAGCTTTCTTT.

This chain connects TRBV6-4 to TRBJ2-7; 8 nucleotides agree with TRBD1. Germline loops: CDR1 MRHNA, CDR2 SNTAGT. The CDR3 is 14 amino acids. J was trimmed by 2 bases and V by 8 bases; bases with no gene match: 8. The CDR3 here is CASSVQGGPYEQYF. The CDR3 DNA reads as TGTGCCAGCTCTGTACAGGGGGGCCCCTACGAGCAGTACTTC.

The chain has TRBV7-9 and TRBJ2-7; D is ambiguous. The V end was cut by 5 bases, the J end by 2 bases, with 7 bases between. The CDR3 is 12 residues long. Germline assignment: CDR1 SEHNR and CDR2 FQNEAQ (reference sequence). The CDR3 DNA is TGTGCCAGCAGCAGTGTAGCCTACGAGCAGTACTTC. This codes for CASSSVAYEQYF.

V and J are TRBV6-5 and TRBJ2-7, with D perhaps TRBD2 (6 bases). The CDR3 consists of 13 residues. V was trimmed by 4 bases and J by 6 bases, leaving 13 bases between them. Germline V lookup: CDR1 MNHEY, CDR2 SVGAGI. The CDR3 here is CASSSPPGGEQYF. The DNA of the CDR3 is TGTGCCAGCAGTTCCCCGCCCGGGGGCGAGCAGTACTTC.

V gene TRBV11-2 combines with J gene TRBJ2-3, with a possible D match to TRBD2 (6 bases). The CDR3 spans 18 residues. V shed 0 bases and J shed 5 bases, with 21 bases lying between them. Per germline, CDR1 SGHAT and CDR2 FQNNGV. This CDR3 reads CASSLEVAAGRLLDTQYF. Here the CDR3 DNA reads TGTGCCAGCAGCTTAGAGGTCGCGGCGGGAAGGCTCTTAGATACGCAGTATTTT.

The rearrangement uses TRBV7-8 and TRBJ2-7, with D perhaps TRBD2 (5 bases). The CDR3 runs 15 residues. The germline gives CDR1 SGHVS, CDR2 FQNEAQ. Trimming stripped 1 base from V and 3 bases from J, with 13 bases between. CDR3 in DNA: TGTGCCAGCAGCTTAGAGCTCGCTAGCATCTACGAGCAGTACTTC. It translates to CASSLELASIYEQYF.

V gene TRBV5-4 combines with J gene TRBJ2-7, with D perhaps matching TRBD2 (6 bases). Germline CDR1 and CDR2: SGHNT and YYREEE (reference sequence). CDR3 length: 12 amino acids. V dropped 0 bases and J dropped 5 bases, with 6 bases sitting between them. CDR3 bases: TGTGCCAGCAGCTTGGGGGAGGACGAGCAGTACTTC. It codes for CASSLGEDEQYF.

With regard to this clone: Other DNA sequences of this sample code for an identical CDR3. This sequence joins TRBV6-5 and TRBJ1-5; D is unclear. The V gene's germline CDR1 is MNHEY and CDR2 SVGAGI. The germline V and J ends were trimmed by 8 bases and 2 bases, with 10 bases remaining between them. The CDR3 contains 13 residues. The chain's CDR3 is CASSREGNQPQHF. CDR3 bases: TGTGCCAGCTCCCGGGAGGGCAATCAGCCCCAGCATTTT.

The chain is built from TRBV2 and TRBJ2-7; 8 nucleotides line up with TRBD1. The CDR3 is 16 residues long. In germline, CDR1 is SNHLY, CDR2 FYNNEI. After removal of 6 bases from V and 1 base from J, the junction contained 11 bases not matched to a gene. Written as DNA, the CDR3 is TGTGCCAGCAGGGCCACAGGGGGTGGGGTATCCTACGAGCAGTACTTC. This sequence encodes CASRATGGGVSYEQYF.

This chain connects TRBV9 to TRBJ2-7; 10 bases align to TRBD1. V was clipped by 4 bases and J by 1 base; unmatched bases: 5. This CDR3 comprises 15 residues. Germline V lookup: CDR1 SGDLS, CDR2 YYNGEE. CDR3 DNA sequence: TGTGCCAGCAGCTCCCGGACAGGGGGTTCCTACGAGCAGTACTTC. Translation: CASSSRTGGSYEQYF.

The gene calls are TRBV28 and TRBJ2-7, with 7 positions matching TRBD2. Germline CDR1 MDHEN, CDR2 SYDVKM. CDR3 length: 15 residues. J was trimmed by 5 bases and V by 3 bases; bases with no gene match: 10. DNA of the CDR3: TGTGCCAGCAGTTTCCTGGCGGGACTACCCCACGAGCAGTACTTC. Amino acids: CASSFLAGLPHEQYF.

J is TRBJ1-1 and V is TRBV7-7, with D unclear. The CDR3 contains 13 residues. Trimming cost V 5 bases and J 1 base, with 8 bases left between them. Germline V CDR1 and CDR2: SSHAT, FNYEAQ (reference sequence). The DNA for the CDR3 is TGTGCCAGCAGCGCGGGATCGAACACTGAAGCTTTCTTT. Protein product: CASSAGSNTEAFF.

J is TRBJ2-1 and V is TRBV6-5; 13 bases align to TRBD2. With 4 bases clipped from V and 12 bases from J, the junction kept 12 bases outside the gene matches. This CDR3 is 16 amino acids long. Germline-derived CDR1 and CDR2 are MNHEY and SVGAGI. CDR3 amino acids: CASSSGRGLAGIWQFF. In nucleotides, the CDR3 is TGTGCCAGCAGTTCCGGTCGGGGACTAGCGGGAATATGGCAGTTCTTC.

This chain uses TRBV29-1 with TRBJ2-7; D call uncertain. Germline loops: CDR1 SQVTM, CDR2 ANQGSEA. The CDR3 runs to 14 residues. V lost 4 bases to trimming and J lost 3 bases, with 16 bases between them. CDR3 bases: TGCAGCGTTGCCAAACAGAATACCTTCTACGAGCAGTACTTC. Its protein product is CSVAKQNTFYEQYF.